This T cell receptor beta chain was observed in a study of blood T cells in healthy people across ages. Through a sample-barcoded 5' primer and a J-beta primer mix, a second PCR was run for 7 to 11 cycles. TCRdb recomputed calls from the 5' RACE reads with MiXCR, one row per CDR3 protein. The table includes under 2 million distinct CDR3 sequences, about 31% detected once. This clonotype was seen a few times. Source material: blood. The clonotype was recovered from a woman aged 25 to 39 in good health.

The CDR3 coding sequence is TGTGCCAGCAGACAAAACCGGGCCAACCGGGACAATGAGCAGTTCTTC. This encodes CASRQNRANRDNEQFF. J is TRBJ2-1 and V is TRBV6-2 or TRBV6-3; D not resolved. This CDR3 has 16 residues. Germline CDR1 and CDR2: MNHEY and SVGEGT. Trimming left V 6 bases short and J 5 bases short, with 20 bases between.